What follows are 27 T cell receptor beta chains derived from one specimen sequenced in a study of CD8 T cells in Susac syndrome. After extraction with the RNeasy kit, roughly 0.5 to 1 ug of the RNA was reverse transcribed using random hexamers. TCRdb ran MiXCR on the immunoSEQ multiplex PCR reads and lists one entry per CDR3 protein. The sample gives a few hundred thousand distinct CDR3 sequences, just under 95% of which show up once; 0.07% to 0.09% is in the top ten. The sequencing input was CD4+ T cells from PBMCs. These receptors were obtained from a human donor with multiple sclerosis.

As DNA, the CDR3 is TGTGCCAGCAGTTTAGGGACAGGGTACACCGGGGAGCTGTTTTTT. Translated, it gives CASSLGTGYTGELFF. V gene TRBV27 combines with J gene TRBJ2-2, with 9 positions matching TRBD1. Germline CDR1 MNHEY, CDR2 SMNVEV (reference sequence). The CDR3 is 15 amino acids. V was clipped by 2 bases and J by 3 bases; unmatched bases: 1.

This chain uses TRBV2 with TRBJ1-4; D call uncertain. The CDR3 is 12 amino acids. Germline CDR1 is SNHLY and CDR2 is FYNNEI. V lost 7 bases and J 8 bases, leaving 11 bases between the germline ends. The chain's CDR3 is CASKLWGEKLFF. In nucleotides, the CDR3 is TGTGCCAGCAAACTTTGGGGAGAAAAACTGTTTTTT.

This clonotype was seen a handful of times. This chain links TRBV7-2 with TRBJ2-7; 9 nucleotides line up with TRBD1. CDR3 length equals 16 residues. The junction had 6 bases not matched to a gene; V was cut back by 0 bases and J by 3 bases. Germline V lookup: CDR1 SGHTA, CDR2 FQGNSA. In nucleotides, the CDR3 is TGTGCCAGCAGCTTAGCCCGAGACAGGGGGGACTACGAGCAGTACTTC. This codes for CASSLARDRGDYEQYF.

This chain uses TRBV4-1 with TRBJ2-7; D perhaps matches TRBD2 (5 bases). Germline assignment: CDR1 MGHRA and CDR2 YSYEKL. The germline V and J ends were trimmed by 3 bases and 1 base, with 16 bases remaining between them. The CDR3 consists of 16 residues. CDR3 DNA: TGCGCCAGCAGCCAGGACTGGGCAGGTACTTCCTACGAGCAGTACTTC. It translates to CASSQDWAGTSYEQYF.

This clonotype came up once. The chain recombines TRBV4-1 with TRBJ1-1; D possibly corresponds to TRBD1 (5 bases). The germline V gene encodes CDR1 MGHRA and CDR2 YSYEKL. The V and J ends lost 3 bases and 3 bases respectively, with 11 bases between them. The CDR3 covers 14 residues. In DNA form, the CDR3 reads TGCGCCAGCAGCCACATTTGGGGGGACACTGAAGCTTTCTTT. Translating it yields CASSHIWGDTEAFF.

The chain joins TRBV6-2 or TRBV6-3 to TRBJ2-1; unclear D gene. Trimming removed 4 bases from V and 5 bases from J, with 9 bases in between. The germline gives CDR1 MNHEY, CDR2 SVGEGT. The CDR3 is made up of 13 amino acids. CDR3 amino acids: CASSSLGNNEQFF. In nucleotides, the CDR3 is TGTGCCAGCAGTTCTTTAGGAAACAATGAGCAGTTCTTC.

The DNA for the CDR3 is TGTGCCAGCAGCGCCGTCGGGGGCTCCTACAATGAGCAGTTCTTC. This codes for CASSAVGGSYNEQFF. The genes are TRBV9 and TRBJ2-1; D might be TRBD2 (6 bases). The CDR3 runs to 15 residues. V lost 3 bases, J lost 0 bases, and 10 bases lay in between. CDR1 and CDR2 from the germline V gene are SGDLS and YYNGEE.

This chain connects TRBV6-5 to TRBJ2-3; D is possibly TRBD1 (6 bases). The CDR3 has 15 amino acids. The V gene lost 0 bases and the J gene lost 7 bases, with 14 bases spanning the gap. Looked up from germline, CDR1 is MNHEY and CDR2 is SVGAGI. CDR3 bases: TGTGCCAGCAGTTACTCTACAGTACAGGGTAATACGCAGTATTTT. Translating gives CASSYSTVQGNTQYF.

The V and J genes are TRBV5-1 and TRBJ1-3; TRBD1 agrees at 7 bases. J was trimmed by 0 bases and V by 0 bases; bases with no gene match: 3. The CDR3 extends over 16 amino acids. Germline V gives CDR1 SGHRS, CDR2 YFSETQ. The CDR3 DNA reads TGCGCCAGCAGCTTGGACAGGGGATTCTCTGGAAACACCATATATTTT. Its translation: CASSLDRGFSGNTIYF.

This chain uses TRBV5-1 with TRBJ2-1; 9 bases match TRBD2. V lost 0 bases, J lost 7 bases, and 2 bases stayed unmatched. The CDR3 is made up of 14 amino acids. The germline V gene has CDR1 SGHRS and CDR2 YFSETQ. The CDR3 region is CASSLGLAENEQFF. The CDR3 DNA reads TGCGCCAGCAGCTTGGGACTAGCGGAGAATGAGCAGTTCTTC.

This chain connects TRBV7-9 to TRBJ2-1; TRBD1 aligns across 7 bases. This CDR3 region has 16 residues. CDR1 and CDR2 from the germline V gene are SEHNR and FQNEAQ (reference sequence). V shed 5 bases, J shed 2 bases, and the junction held 9 bases outside the gene matches. CDR3 sequence (DNA): TGTGCCAGCAGCCGCCGACAGGGCTTTACCTACAATGAGCAGTTCTTC. This translates into CASSRRQGFTYNEQFF.

The chain carries TRBV30 and TRBJ1-2, with TRBD1 as a possible D gene (6 bases). CDR3 length equals 14 residues. Germline V gene sequence: CDR1 GTSNPN, CDR2 SVGIG (reference sequence). Trimming cost V 7 bases and J 0 bases, with 15 bases left between them. DNA of the CDR3: TGTGCCTCTCGCAGGGGTCGAACTAACTATGGCTACACCTTC. Translating it yields CASRRGRTNYGYTF.

V is TRBV5-4 and J is TRBJ2-3; TRBD2 agrees at 12 bases. Germline V CDR1 and CDR2: SGHNT, YYREEE (reference sequence). J lost 6 bases, V lost 7 bases, and 3 bases had no gene match. The length of the CDR3 is 13 residues. The CDR3 DNA follows: TGTGCCAGCCGACTAGCGGGAGTGGATACGCAGTATTTT. Translation gives CASRLAGVDTQYF.

The rearrangement joins TRBV5-1 to TRBJ2-3; tentatively, D is TRBD1 or TRBD2 (5 bases each). The length of the CDR3 is 16 residues. Trimming left V 4 bases short and J 4 bases short, with 19 bases between. Germline CDR1 reads SGHRS; CDR2 reads YFSETQ. The CDR3 here is CASSAGALASSDTQYF. The CDR3 DNA follows: TGCGCCAGCAGCGCTGGGGCCTTGGCTAGCTCAGATACGCAGTATTTT.

This chain joins TRBV28 and TRBJ2-4; 16 bases are a match to TRBD2. The CDR3 has 19 residues. Germline trimming cut 3 bases from V and 3 bases from J; bases unmatched to any gene: 8. Germline CDR1 MDHEN, CDR2 SYDVKM. The CDR3 DNA reads TGTGCCAGCAGTTTGCCGGGACTAGCGGGAGGGACTATCAAAAACATTCAGTACTTC. Encoded protein: CASSLPGLAGGTIKNIQYF.

The chain links TRBV3-1 to TRBJ2-7, with TRBD2 matching over 7 bases. From germline, CDR1 is LGHDT and CDR2 YNNKEL (reference sequence). V trimming: 3 bases; J trimming: 8 bases; junction bases outside the gene matches: 1. The CDR3 runs to 11 residues. This CDR3 reads CASSQGGKQYV. Written as DNA, the CDR3 is TGTGCCAGCAGCCAGGGGGGGAAGCAGTACGTC.

The chain carries TRBV19 and TRBJ2-5, with TRBD1 as a possible D gene (5 bases). This CDR3 has 14 amino acids. V lost 7 bases to trimming and J lost 6 bases, with 18 bases between them. Germline V gives CDR1 LNHDA, CDR2 SQIVND (reference sequence). The CDR3 DNA reads as TGTGCCAGTACCCCGACGGCAGGGCTTCAGACCCAGTACTTC. Its translation: CASTPTAGLQTQYF.

The chain links TRBV4-1 to TRBJ1-1; maybe TRBD1 (5 bases). Germline values: CDR1 MGHRA, CDR2 YSYEKL. This CDR3 has 14 residues. V was clipped by 8 bases and J by 4 bases, with 17 bases between them. The CDR3 here is CASHPVGEVTEAFF. CDR3 DNA: TGCGCCAGCCACCCCGTAGGGGAAGTCACTGAAGCTTTCTTT.

V is TRBV7-2 and J is TRBJ2-3, with a possible D match to TRBD2 (5 bases). The germline gives CDR1 SGHTA, CDR2 FQGNSA. The CDR3 consists of 14 residues. With 1 base removed from V and 4 bases from J, the gap between germline ends came to 9 bases. CDR3 sequence: CASSLDGSADTQYF. The CDR3, as DNA: TGTGCCAGCAGCTTAGATGGGAGCGCAGATACGCAGTATTTT.

The rearrangement uses TRBV11-1 and TRBJ2-5; weak D call: TRBD1 (5 bases). There are 14 residues in the CDR3. CDR1 is SGHAT and CDR2 is FQDESV in the germline V gene (reference sequence). Trimming removed 2 bases from V and 4 bases from J, with 11 bases in between. The CDR3 here is CASSLRARGETQYF. The CDR3 bases are TGTGCCAGCAGCTTACGGGCTAGGGGAGAGACCCAGTACTTC.

J is TRBJ1-1 and V is TRBV19; D possibly corresponds to TRBD1 (5 bases). Germline V lookup: CDR1 LNHDA, CDR2 SQIVND (reference sequence). The CDR3 consists of 16 residues. Trimming cost V 3 bases and J 1 base, with 15 bases left between them. Written as DNA, the CDR3 is TGTGCCAGTAGTATGGAGGGACCGGGGAGGAACACTGAAGCTTTCTTT. The encoded protein is CASSMEGPGRNTEAFF.

The gene calls are TRBV6-6 and TRBJ2-3; 7 nucleotides line up with TRBD1. Germline V gives CDR1 MNHNY, CDR2 SVGAGI (reference sequence). V lost 8 bases to trimming and J lost 1 base; unmatched junction nucleotides: 3. This CDR3 spans 13 amino acids. This CDR3 reads CASCDRGTDTQYF. CDR3 sequence (DNA): TGTGCCAGCTGCGACAGGGGCACAGATACGCAGTATTTT.

J is TRBJ2-2 and V is TRBV12-3 or TRBV12-4; no clear D. The CDR3 spans 13 residues. V lost 6 bases and J 5 bases, leaving 10 bases between the germline ends. The CDR3 DNA reads as TGTGCCAGCAGCTGGGTTCGGACCGGGGAGCTGTTTTTT. Encoded protein: CASSWVRTGELFF.

The rearrangement joins TRBV20-1 to TRBJ1-1, with TRBD1 matching over 10 bases. Germline V gene lookup returns CDR1 DFQATT and CDR2 SNEGSKA (reference sequence). J gave up 5 bases and V 5 bases, and 8 bases lay outside the gene matches. The CDR3 contains 14 residues. DNA of the CDR3: TGCAGTGCTGCGGGACAGGGGAGGGATACTGAAGCTTTCTTT. This gives the protein CSAAGQGRDTEAFF.

This chain connects TRBV15 to TRBJ2-3; D remains unclear. The V gene's germline CDR1 is LNHNV and CDR2 YYDKDF (reference sequence). The V end lost 5 bases, the J end lost 4 bases, and 13 bases lay between the germline ends. The CDR3 totals 14 residues. The CDR3 is CATSSRTFADTQYF. For the CDR3, the DNA is TGTGCCACCAGCTCCCGGACCTTTGCAGATACGCAGTATTTT.

The chain uses TRBV5-1 and TRBJ2-7; D not resolved. This CDR3 contains 12 residues. Germline CDR1 is SGHRS and CDR2 is YFSETQ. V dropped 4 bases and J dropped 3 bases, with 8 bases sitting between them. This CDR3 reads CASSTANYEQYF. CDR3 coding DNA: TGCGCCAGCAGCACGGCGAACTACGAGCAGTACTTC.

The chain joins TRBV4-2 to TRBJ2-1; either TRBD1 or TRBD2 may fit D (5 bases each). V was clipped by 0 bases and J by 4 bases, with 19 bases between them. The CDR3 contains 18 residues. Germline-derived CDR1 and CDR2 are LGHNA and YNFKEQ. The CDR3: CASSQDWAPKGRYNEQFF. The DNA of the CDR3 is TGTGCCAGCAGCCAAGATTGGGCCCCAAAGGGGAGATACAATGAGCAGTTCTTC.